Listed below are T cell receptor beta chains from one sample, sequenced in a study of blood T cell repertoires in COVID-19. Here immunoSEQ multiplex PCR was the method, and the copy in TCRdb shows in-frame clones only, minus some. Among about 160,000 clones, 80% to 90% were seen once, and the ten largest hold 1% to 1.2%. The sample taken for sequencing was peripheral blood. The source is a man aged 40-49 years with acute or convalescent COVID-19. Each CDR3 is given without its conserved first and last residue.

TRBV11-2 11 ASSLKSGNEQF
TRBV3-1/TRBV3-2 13 ASSQISVDTGELF
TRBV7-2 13 ASSLQRGPAYGYT
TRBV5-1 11 ASSPRDTDTQY
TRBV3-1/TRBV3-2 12 ASSQDRGLDTQY
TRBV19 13 ASSFSGTSAYEQY
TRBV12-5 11 ASGLLEATEAF
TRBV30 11 AWRPGPYTEAF
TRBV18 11 ASSLGQDTEAF
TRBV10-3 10 AVTGAGETQY
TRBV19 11 ASSIGQPKGQF
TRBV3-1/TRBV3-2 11 ASSQEGHQPQH
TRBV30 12 AWRPTSGAYEQY
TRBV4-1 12 ASSVGLTNTEAF
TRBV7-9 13 ASSDPGQGTPLAF
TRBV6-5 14 ASSYSAAGMGSPLH
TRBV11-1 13 ASSFGQGNTGELF
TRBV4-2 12 ASSQAAGRNIQY